This T cell receptor beta chain appears in the sequencing data of a study of Ad26.COV2.S vaccination and SARS-CoV-2 variants. For the study at large: Intramuscularly, Ad26.COV2.S was given either once or twice, 56 days apart. Study-level results: Post-vaccination breadth of spike-specific CD8+ and CD4+ T cell responses was reportedly substantial. Vaccinees and placebo recipients showed similar non-spike TCR breadth.

This clone was seen a few times. Its antigen is unknown. CDR3 length equals 12 residues. V gave up 3 bases and J gave up 7 bases, with 11 bases separating them. The germline gives CDR1 SQVTM, CDR2 ANQGSEA. Specified treatment: about 20 received Ad26.COV2.S at low or high dose, single or two shots; about 5 received placebo; per-sample allocation not given. Day 63 following the first vaccine or placebo injection was when the samples were taken. Sequencing used immunoSEQ multiplex PCR; TCRdb keeps in-frame clones, though not all of them. Found here are approximately 420,000 clones, roughly nine tenths of them singletons; the top ten hold 3.5%.

The chain couples TRBV29-1 to TRBJ2-3; D is ambiguous. The receptor was isolated from a person aged 18-65 years who received the Ad26.COV2.S COVID-19 vaccine or a placebo. Sequences were derived from peripheral blood, sampled in a trial of Ad26.COV2.S vaccine versus placebo. DNA for the CDR3: TGCAGCGTTGATCTCAACCCGAATACGCAGTATTTT. Amino acids: CSVDLNPNTQYF.